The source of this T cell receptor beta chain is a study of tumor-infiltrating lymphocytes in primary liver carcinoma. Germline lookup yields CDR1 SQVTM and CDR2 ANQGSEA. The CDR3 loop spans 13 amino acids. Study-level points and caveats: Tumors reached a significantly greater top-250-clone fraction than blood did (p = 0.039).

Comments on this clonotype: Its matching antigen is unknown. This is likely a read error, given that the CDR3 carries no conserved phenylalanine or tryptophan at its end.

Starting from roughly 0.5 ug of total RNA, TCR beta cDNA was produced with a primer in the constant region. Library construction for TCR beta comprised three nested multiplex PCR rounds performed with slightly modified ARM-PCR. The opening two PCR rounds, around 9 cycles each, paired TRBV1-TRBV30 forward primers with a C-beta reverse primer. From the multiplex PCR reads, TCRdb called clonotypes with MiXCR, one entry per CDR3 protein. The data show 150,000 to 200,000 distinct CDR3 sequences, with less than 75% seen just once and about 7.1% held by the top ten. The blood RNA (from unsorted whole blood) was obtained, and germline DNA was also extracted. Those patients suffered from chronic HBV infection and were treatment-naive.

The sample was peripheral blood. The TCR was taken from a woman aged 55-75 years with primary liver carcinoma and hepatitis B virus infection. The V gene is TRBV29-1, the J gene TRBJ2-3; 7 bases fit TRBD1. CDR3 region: CSVAGQDTDTQYY. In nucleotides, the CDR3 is TGCAGTGTGGCAGGACAGGACACAGATACGCAGTATTAT.